This T cell receptor beta chain was captured by sequencing in a study of T cells after yellow fever vaccination. Findings and limits, study-wide: Peaking faster, on day 5 versus 15, the secondary response was nonetheless weaker.

This clonotype was observed many times. The antigen is unknown. Germline trimming cut 3 bases from V and 6 bases from J; bases unmatched to any gene: 16. CDR3 length equals 20 residues. Germline V lookup: CDR1 ENHRY, CDR2 SYGVKD. UMIs and a universal primer site were added when TCR cDNA was made by 5'RACE template switching. MiXCR, run by TCRdb on the 5' RACE reads, gives a single entry per CDR3 protein. The sample yields a few hundred thousand distinct CDR3 sequences, about 5.2% seen once. V is TRBV10-3 and J is TRBJ2-3, with TRBD2 matching over 15 bases. The sample was CD4+ T cells sorted from PBMCs, taken on the day of the yellow fever booster vaccination. The sequence derives from a man aged 18 to 29 who received the YFV17D yellow fever vaccine. CDR3 DNA sequence: TGTGCCATCAGTGATGCTCGGACTAGCGGGGGGGCCCCACTTGCGGATACGCAGTATTTT. Residues: CAISDARTSGGAPLADTQYF.